This TCR beta chain was retrieved from a study of cytomegalovirus exposure and HLA in healthy donors. General observations from the study: A later analysis showed HLA-associated TCR beta chains outstripping equally common others in clonal expansion.

CDR3 length: 12 residues. Germline V gene sequence: CDR1 SQVTM, CDR2 ANQGSEA. Trimming cost V 7 bases and J 5 bases; bases outside gene matches: 3. Regarding donors, all were healthy bone marrow donors. This clone was seen a single time. Its matching antigen is unknown. The primer mix had 60 Vbeta and 13 Jbeta primers. The assay was immunoSEQ multiplex PCR, and TCRdb's table has in-frame clones only and misses some. The profile shows about 130,000 clones, roughly 71% of them singletons. Sequenced input: PBMCs. The source is a woman aged 45 to 65 in good health and CMV-seropositive. V usage is TRBV29-1 and J usage is TRBJ2-5, with 11 bases matching TRBD2. For the CDR3, the DNA is TGCAGCGCCCGACTAGCGGGGGAGACCCAGTACTTC. This codes for CSARLAGETQYF. The full variable domain, in which reference TRBV29-1 and TRBJ2-5 provide the parts outside the CDR3, is SAVISQKPSRDICQRGTSLTIQCQVDSQVTMMFWYRQQPGQSLTLIATANQGSEATYESGFVIDKFPISRPNLTFSTLTVSNMSPEDSSIYLCSARLAGETQYFGPGTRLLVL.